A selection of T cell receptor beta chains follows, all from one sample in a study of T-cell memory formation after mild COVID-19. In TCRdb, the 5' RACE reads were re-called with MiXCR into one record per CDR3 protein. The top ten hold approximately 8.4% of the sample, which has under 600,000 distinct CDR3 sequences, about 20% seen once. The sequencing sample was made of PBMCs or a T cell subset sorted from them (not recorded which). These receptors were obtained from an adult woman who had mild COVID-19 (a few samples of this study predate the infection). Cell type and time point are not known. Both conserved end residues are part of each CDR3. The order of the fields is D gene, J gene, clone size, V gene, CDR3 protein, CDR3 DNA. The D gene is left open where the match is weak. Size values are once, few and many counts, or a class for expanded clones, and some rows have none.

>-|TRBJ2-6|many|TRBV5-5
CASSSDGRLSGANVLTF
TGTGCCAGCAGCTCGGACGGCAGATTATCTGGGGCCAACGTCCTGACTTTC
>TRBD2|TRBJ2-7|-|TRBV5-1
CASSSTPSGRGSYEQYF
TGCGCCAGCAGCTCTACACCTAGCGGGAGGGGATCCTACGAGCAGTACTTC
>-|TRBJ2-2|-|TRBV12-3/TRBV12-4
CASRLGGLGTGELFF
TGTGCCAGCAGACTAGGGGGACTCGGCACCGGGGAGCTGTTTTTT
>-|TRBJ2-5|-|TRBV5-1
CASSRRTAQGQETQYF
TGCGCCAGCAGCAGACGGACAGCCCAAGGGCAAGAGACCCAGTACTTC
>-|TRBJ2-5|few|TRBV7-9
CASSHLGGQETQYF
TGTGCCAGCAGCCATCTGGGGGGCCAAGAGACCCAGTACTTC
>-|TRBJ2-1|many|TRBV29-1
CSVAQGWDEQFF
TGCAGCGTTGCTCAGGGGTGGGATGAGCAGTTCTTC
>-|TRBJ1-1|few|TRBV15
CATSRGRVETEAFF
TGTGCCACCAGCAGGGGACGGGTAGAGACTGAAGCTTTCTTT
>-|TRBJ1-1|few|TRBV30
CAWSSLNTEAFF
TGTGCCTGGAGCTCGTTGAACACTGAAGCTTTCTTT
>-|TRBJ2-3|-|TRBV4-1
CASSQPTGRSTDTQYF
TGCGCCAGCAGTCAGCCTACGGGACGGAGCACAGATACGCAGTATTTT
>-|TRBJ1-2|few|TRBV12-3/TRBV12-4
CASSFNYGYTF
TGTGCCAGCAGTTTTAACTATGGCTACACCTTC
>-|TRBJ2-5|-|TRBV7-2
CASSLEWHQETQYF
TGTGCCAGCAGCTTAGAATGGCACCAAGAGACCCAGTACTTC
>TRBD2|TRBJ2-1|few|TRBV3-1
CASSPRLAGSRDEQFF
TGTGCCAGCAGCCCACGACTAGCGGGGAGTAGGGATGAGCAGTTCTTC
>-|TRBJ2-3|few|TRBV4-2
CASSPPQGYTDTQYF
TGTGCCAGCAGCCCCCCACAGGGTTACACAGATACGCAGTATTTT
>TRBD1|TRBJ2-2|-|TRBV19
CASSIGTGVGTGELFF
TGTGCCAGTAGTATCGGGACAGGGGTTGGCACCGGGGAGCTGTTTTTT
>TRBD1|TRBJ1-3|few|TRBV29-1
CSVQGQGGAGNTIYF
TGCAGCGTTCAAGGACAGGGGGGAGCTGGAAACACCATATATTTT
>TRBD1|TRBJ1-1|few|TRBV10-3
CAISEFGTGGWNTEAFF
TGTGCCATCAGTGAATTTGGGACAGGGGGCTGGAACACTGAAGCTTTCTTT
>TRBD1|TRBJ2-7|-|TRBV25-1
CASSEWGTGYAEQYF
TGTGCCAGCAGTGAATGGGGGACAGGGTACGCCGAGCAGTACTTC
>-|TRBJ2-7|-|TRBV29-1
CSAKWQGRDYEQYF
TGCAGCGCCAAGTGGCAGGGGAGAGACTACGAGCAGTACTTC
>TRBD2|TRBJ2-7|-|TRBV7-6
CASSWDGTSGAYEQYF
TGTGCCAGCAGCTGGGACGGGACTAGCGGGGCCTACGAGCAGTACTTC
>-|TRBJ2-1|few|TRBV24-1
CATSDPLRGEQFF
TGTGCCACCAGTGATCCGCTGAGGGGGGAGCAGTTCTTC
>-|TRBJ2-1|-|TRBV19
CASSGGDRDNEQFF
TGTGCCAGTAGCGGGGGGGACAGGGACAATGAGCAGTTCTTC
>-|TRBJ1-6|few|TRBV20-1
CSAQGEGSPLHF
TGCAGTGCACAGGGAGAGGGGTCACCCCTCCACTTT
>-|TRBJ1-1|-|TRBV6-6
CASSLPGGRHTEAFF
TGTGCCAGCAGCCTACCTGGAGGTCGGCACACTGAAGCTTTCTTT
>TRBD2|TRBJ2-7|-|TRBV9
CASSHRTSGYEQYF
TGTGCCAGCAGCCATCGGACTAGCGGATACGAGCAGTACTTC
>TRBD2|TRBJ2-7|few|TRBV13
CASSSGTRGEQYF
TGTGCCAGCAGTTCCGGGACTAGGGGCGAGCAGTACTTC
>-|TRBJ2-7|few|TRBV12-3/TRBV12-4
CASSLIAYAYEQYF
TGTGCCAGCAGTTTAATCGCCTATGCCTACGAGCAGTACTTC
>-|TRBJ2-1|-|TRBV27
CASSSWSSDEQFF
TGTGCCAGCAGTTCTTGGTCCAGCGATGAGCAGTTCTTC
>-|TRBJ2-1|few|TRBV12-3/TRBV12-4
CASSSMGAGYNEQFF
TGTGCCAGCTCCTCGATGGGGGCCGGGTACAATGAGCAGTTCTTC